Presented here are 19 T cell receptor beta chains from one specimen sequenced in a study of T-cell reconstitution after alpha-beta-depleted transplantation in children. Construction of the TCRbeta library involved unique molecular identifiers. Each CDR3 protein is one row after TCRdb ran MiXCR on the PCR reads. The data contain fewer than 700,000 distinct CDR3 sequences, 20% to 25% of them seen just once; the ten biggest clones take up approximately 14%. The sample was PBMCs, mostly from graft donor cells, taken 360 days after TCRalphabeta/CD19-depleted stem cell transplant. These TCRs come from a boy less than two years old who had a stem cell transplant for acute myeloid leukemia, so the T cells may come from the graft donor.

This clonotype has more than one count but fewer than ten. The J gene is TRBJ1-1, the V gene TRBV20-1, with D perhaps matching TRBD1 (5 bases). The CDR3 has 13 residues. The germline V gene encodes CDR1 DFQATT and CDR2 SNEGSKA (reference sequence). V was pared by 2 bases and J by 6 bases, with 13 bases between. The DNA for the CDR3 is TGCAGTGCTAGAATCCAACGGGGGGCTGAAGCTTTCTTT. This codes for CSARIQRGAEAFF.

This clonotype was seen ten or more times. The V call is TRBV5-6, the J call TRBJ2-3; 7 bases map to TRBD1. CDR3 size: 14 residues. CDR1 and CDR2 from the germline V gene are SGHDT and YYEEEE. J lost 3 bases, V lost 6 bases, and 7 bases had no gene match. CDR3 nucleotide sequence: TGTGCCAGCAAGGGCAGGGGGAAAACAGATACGCAGTATTTT. As protein: CASKGRGKTDTQYF.

The chain recombines TRBV7-2 with TRBJ2-7; 7 bases are a match to TRBD2. Germline V lookup: CDR1 SGHTA, CDR2 FQGNSA. This CDR3 is built from 14 residues. V lost 4 bases and J lost 6; bases outside the gene matches: 9. DNA of the CDR3: TGTGCCAGCAGCTACGGGGGGTCCTCCCTCGAGCAGTACTTC. Its protein is CASSYGGSSLEQYF. The whole variable domain, filled in from reference TRBV7-2 and TRBJ2-7, reads GAGVSQSPSNKVTEKGKDVELRCDPISGHTALYWYRQSLGQGLEFLIYFQGNSAPDKSGLPSDRFSAERTGGSVSTLTIQRTQQEDSAVYLCASSYGGSSLEQYFGPGTRLTVT.

This chain joins TRBV6-5 and TRBJ1-4; D is undetermined. V shed 2 bases and J shed 3 bases, with 10 bases lying between them. The CDR3 spans 15 residues. The germline V gene has CDR1 MNHEY and CDR2 SVGAGI. As DNA, the CDR3 is TGTGCCAGCAGTTACACCGGGTCGCCTAATGAAAAACTGTTTTTT. Translated: CASSYTGSPNEKLFF.

The V and J genes are TRBV10-3 and TRBJ2-3, with a weak D call TRBD2 (6 bases). There are 15 residues in the CDR3. Germline V lookup: CDR1 ENHRY, CDR2 SYGVKD. With 6 bases removed from V and 2 bases from J, the gap between germline ends came to 15 bases. In DNA form, the CDR3 reads TGTGCCATCAGGGACGCTGGGGGGACCACAGATACGCAGTATTTT. Amino acid sequence: CAIRDAGGTTDTQYF.

This clonotype was seen only a few times. The chain links TRBV27 to TRBJ2-7; D might be TRBD1 or TRBD2, each matching 5 bases. Germline V CDR1 and CDR2: MNHEY, SMNVEV (reference sequence). The V end lost 5 bases, the J end lost 2 bases, and 16 bases lay between the germline ends. CDR3 length equals 15 residues. The CDR3 DNA follows: TGTGCCAGCAGTCTCTCCGGGACGGCTGCCTACGAGCAGTACTTC. Amino acids: CASSLSGTAAYEQYF.

V usage is TRBV29-1 and J usage is TRBJ1-1; no reliable D call. V was pared by 4 bases and J by 0 bases, with 9 bases between. CDR3 length: 13 residues. The germline gives CDR1 SQVTM, CDR2 ANQGSEA. The CDR3 here is CSVVLRMNTEAFF. The CDR3 DNA reads TGCAGCGTTGTTCTCAGGATGAACACTGAAGCTTTCTTT.

This clonotype was observed at least ten times. The V gene is TRBV29-1, the J gene TRBJ1-3, with D unresolved. Germline V gives CDR1 SQVTM, CDR2 ANQGSEA. CDR3 length equals 12 residues. V gave up 4 bases and J gave up 0 bases, with 4 bases separating them. CDR3 nucleotides: TGCAGCGTTGGGAACTCTGGAAACACCATATATTTT. Its translation: CSVGNSGNTIYF.

This clonotype was counted between two and nine times. The chain couples TRBV29-1 to TRBJ2-3; TRBD1 is a possible D gene (5 bases). CDR3 length: 13 amino acids. The germline V gene has CDR1 SQVTM and CDR2 ANQGSEA. The V end was cut by 7 bases, the J end by 1 base, with 12 bases between. The chain's CDR3 is CSAPTERTDTQYF. As DNA, the CDR3 is TGCAGCGCCCCGACAGAGCGCACAGATACGCAGTATTTT.

This clonotype was counted many times. The rearrangement uses TRBV5-1 and TRBJ2-3, with 7 bases fitting TRBD2. J was trimmed by 2 bases and V by 4 bases; bases with no gene match: 7. Germline V gene lookup returns CDR1 SGHRS and CDR2 YFSETQ. The CDR3 runs to 15 residues. The CDR3 spells CASSPGGGFTDTQYF. The CDR3 DNA reads as TGCGCCAGCAGCCCTGGCGGGGGATTCACAGATACGCAGTATTTT.

Only a few counts were recorded for this clonotype. The chain employs TRBV29-1 and TRBJ2-3; possibly TRBD1 or TRBD2 for D (5 bases each). CDR3 length: 16 residues. In germline, CDR1 is SQVTM, CDR2 ANQGSEA. V was trimmed by 1 base and J by 5 bases, leaving 19 bases between them. The CDR3 DNA reads TGCAGCGTTGAAGGGGGTAGGAACGGGGCTGTAGATACGCAGTATTTT. Its protein is CSVEGGRNGAVDTQYF.

The chain recombines TRBV7-2 with TRBJ2-2, with a tentative D call TRBD2 (5 bases). Trimming stripped 1 base from V and 6 bases from J, with 12 bases between. CDR1 SGHTA and CDR2 FQGNSA come from the germline V gene. The CDR3 is 15 residues long. The CDR3 nucleotides read TGTGCCAGCAGCTTAGAGTTGTCGAGGGCCGGGGAGCTGTTTTTT. Translating gives CASSLELSRAGELFF.

The rearrangement uses TRBV5-1 and TRBJ2-5; 7 nucleotides line up with TRBD1. Germline values: CDR1 SGHRS, CDR2 YFSETQ. This CDR3 spans 15 amino acids. The trim removed 3 bases at V and 1 base at J, leaving 6 bases unmatched. CDR3 loop: CASSSNAGGQETQYF. CDR3 DNA: TGCGCCAGCAGCTCGAACGCAGGGGGCCAAGAGACCCAGTACTTC.

The V call is TRBV20-1, the J call TRBJ2-7; D might be TRBD2 (5 bases). CDR1 is DFQATT and CDR2 is SNEGSKA in the germline V gene (reference sequence). This CDR3 spans 14 amino acids. Deletions cut 1 base from V and 2 bases from J, with 12 bases between. The CDR3 coding sequence is TGCAGTGCTAGAGCTTCAGACGGGACCTACGAGCAGTACTTC. As protein: CSARASDGTYEQYF.

This clonotype has a handful of counts. The chain joins TRBV12-3 or TRBV12-4 to TRBJ2-1, with TRBD2 matching 9 bases. The length of the CDR3 is 15 residues. Trimming at V came to 5 bases and at J to 10 bases, leaving 12 bases not matched to a gene. The DNA for the CDR3 is TGTGCCAGCAGTCCTTGGGTAGCGGGGGTAGACGAGCAGTTCTTC. It specifies CASSPWVAGVDEQFF.

The V and J genes are TRBV20-1 and TRBJ2-2; 8 bases are shared with TRBD2. Losses at the gene ends were 2 bases for V and 1 base for J; bases not matched to a gene: 6. The CDR3 length is 16 residues. In germline, CDR1 is DFQATT, CDR2 SNEGSKA (reference sequence). The chain's CDR3 is CSARWAGGLNTGELFF. DNA of the CDR3: TGCAGTGCTAGATGGGCGGGGGGTCTGAACACCGGGGAGCTGTTTTTT.

This clonotype was detected only a few times. The genes are TRBV20-1 and TRBJ1-6; D unresolved. The CDR3 has 14 residues. Germline V lookup: CDR1 DFQATT, CDR2 SNEGSKA (reference sequence). The V end was cut by 3 bases, the J end by 14 bases, with 20 bases between. The CDR3 DNA reads as TGCAGTGCTAGGCGTCAGCGAACCCGCTTGGCCCTCCACTTT. Residues: CSARRQRTRLALHF.

This clonotype has ten or more counts. CDR3 bases: TGCAGTGCTCCGGGCCCTTCCACAGATACGCAGTATTTT. Translated: CSAPGPSTDTQYF. The rearrangement links TRBV20-1 to TRBJ2-3; D not certain. Germline V gives CDR1 DFQATT, CDR2 SNEGSKA (reference sequence). The CDR3 runs 13 residues. Trimming stripped 5 bases from V and 2 bases from J, with 11 bases between.

This rearrangement joins TRBV9 to TRBJ2-3; 8 positions match TRBD1. CDR3 length equals 16 residues. Trimming removed 0 bases from V and 7 bases from J; junction bases left unmatched: 10. CDR1 and CDR2 from the germline V gene are SGDLS and YYNGEE. This chain's CDR3 is CASSVGTGTGDYTQYF. CDR3 coding DNA: TGTGCCAGCAGCGTAGGGACCGGGACAGGTGATTATACGCAGTATTTT.